The 29 T cell receptor beta chains below were found in one sample sequenced in a study of regulatory T cells in long-lasting Graves disease. Building the TCR beta libraries relied on iRepertoire HTBI primers, and CDR3 regions underwent Arm-PCR. One entry per CDR3 protein, called by TCRdb with MiXCR from the multiplex PCR reads. The table lists 450,000 to 650,000 distinct CDR3 sequences, around 15% of them singletons. Time point denoted: newly diagnosed GD, antithyroid drugs for less than 3 months. PBMC RNA was the source of the TCR library. In addition, the sample was reused for a study of T cells in Graves' hyperthyroidism and ophthalmopathy.

The starting material was peripheral blood mononuclear cells (PBMCs), obtained at new diagnosis, from a patient treated with antithyroid drugs. The receptors shown here come from a woman aged 35 to 60 with Graves disease.

This clonotype occurred many times. The chain couples TRBV6-1 to TRBJ2-7; D is undetermined. Trimming pared 5 bases from V and 0 bases from J, leaving 14 bases between. Germline assignment: CDR1 MNHNS and CDR2 SASEGT. CDR3 length: 15 residues. The CDR3 DNA reads TGTGCCAGCAGTACAAAGCCTTGGAGCTCCTACGAGCAGTACTTC. Protein product: CASSTKPWSSYEQYF.

This clonotype has only a few counts. This may be a read error, as it is one base from a much larger clone. The rearrangement links TRBV2 to TRBJ1-1, with D unclear. CDR3 length equals 11 residues. Deletions cut 2 bases from V and 6 bases from J, with 4 bases between. From germline, CDR1 is SNHLY and CDR2 FYNNEI. The CDR3 DNA reads as TGTGCCAGCAGTGAAAACGCTGAAGCTTTCTTT. Protein sequence: CASSENAEAFF.

This clonotype appeared many times. The rearrangement links TRBV6-1 to TRBJ2-1; the match to TRBD1 covers 9 bases. The CDR3 extends over 13 amino acids. The germline CDR1 and CDR2 sequences are MNHNS and SASEGT. J lost 6 bases, V lost 8 bases, and 5 bases had no gene match. The CDR3 DNA sequence: TGTGCCAGCGGGGACAGGGTGAGCAATGAGCAGTTCTTC. Translation gives CASGDRVSNEQFF.

This clonotype was detected only a few times. V is TRBV9 and J is TRBJ1-6; TRBD1 agrees at 7 bases. Germline assignment: CDR1 SGDLS and CDR2 YYNGEE. The V segment lost 4 bases and the J segment 7 bases; nucleotides outside the gene matches: 8. CDR3 size: 15 residues. The CDR3 sequence is CASSPTGKGNSPLHF. CDR3 DNA: TGTGCCAGCAGCCCGACAGGGAAAGGGAATTCACCCCTCCACTTT.

This clonotype occurred many times. The genes are TRBV12-3 or TRBV12-4 and TRBJ1-5; D unclear. CDR3 length equals 13 residues. V lost 7 bases to trimming and J lost 5 bases, with 12 bases between them. CDR3 DNA sequence: TGTGCCAGCACCCCAGCAGCAGATCAGCCCCAGCATTTT. This codes for CASTPAADQPQHF.

This clonotype was counted a few times. This rearrangement joins TRBV7-3 to TRBJ2-7, with 14 bases matching TRBD2. The V segment lost 1 base and the J segment 7 bases; nucleotides outside the gene matches: 9. Germline CDR1 and CDR2: SGHTA and FQGTGA. This CDR3 is built from 17 residues. The DNA for the CDR3 is TGTGCCAGCAGCTTAAAGACTAGCGGGGGGGCCTGGAGAGAGCAGTACTTC. This translates into CASSLKTSGGAWREQYF.

This clonotype was counted ten times or more. This chain uses TRBV15 with TRBJ1-1; D is undetermined. The CDR3 has 15 amino acids. With 0 bases removed from V and 1 base from J, the gap between germline ends came to 9 bases. Germline loops: CDR1 LNHNV, CDR2 YYDKDF (reference sequence). CDR3 sequence (DNA): TGTGCCACCAGCAGAGATTGGTCGGGGAACACTGAAGCTTTCTTT. Translating gives CATSRDWSGNTEAFF.

This clonotype was seen at least ten times. V and J are TRBV3-1 and TRBJ1-2; D not resolved. Between the trimmed V and J ends, which lost 5 bases and 4 bases, there was a span of 11 bases. The CDR3 runs to 13 residues. The germline V gene encodes CDR1 LGHDT and CDR2 YNNKEL (reference sequence). CDR3 protein: CASSASATYGYTF. CDR3 coding DNA: TGTGCCAGCAGCGCATCGGCCACCTATGGCTACACCTTC.

This clonotype was counted many times. The chain carries TRBV12-3 or TRBV12-4 and TRBJ1-5, with TRBD1 as a possible D gene (6 bases). The CDR3 extends over 13 amino acids. The V gene lost 10 bases and the J gene lost 3 bases, with 13 bases spanning the gap. The CDR3 nucleotides are TGTGCCATCAGGACAGACAACAATCAGCCCCAGCATTTT. It yields the protein CAIRTDNNQPQHF.

This clonotype occurred many times. The chain is built from TRBV5-1 and TRBJ1-1; D gene ambiguous. Germline CDR1 reads SGHRS; CDR2 reads YFSETQ. Trimming pared 5 bases from V and 6 bases from J, leaving 11 bases between. There are 12 residues in the CDR3. The CDR3 sequence is CASSSFGAEAFF. Here the CDR3 DNA reads TGCGCCAGCAGTAGTTTTGGCGCTGAAGCTTTCTTT.

V is TRBV10-3 and J is TRBJ2-7; maybe TRBD1 (6 bases). This CDR3 has 14 residues. Trimming took 4 bases from V and 1 from J, leaving 11 bases between them. Germline values: CDR1 ENHRY, CDR2 SYGVKD. The DNA of the CDR3 is TGTGCCATCAGTGGACAGGATACTTCCTACGAGCAGTACTTC. Its translation: CAISGQDTSYEQYF.

This clonotype was counted once. The chain carries TRBV6-1 and TRBJ2-4, with 8 bases fitting TRBD1. Germline V gene lookup returns CDR1 MNHNS and CDR2 SASEGT. Trimming cost V 5 bases and J 6 bases; bases outside gene matches: 6. This CDR3 comprises 14 residues. The CDR3 DNA reads TGTGCCAGCAGTCCAGGACAGGGAGGAAACATTCAGTACTTC. Its translation is CASSPGQGGNIQYF.

This clonotype has just a few counts. The V and J genes are TRBV19 and TRBJ1-5, with TRBD1 as a possible D gene (6 bases). Trimming removed 5 bases from V and 4 bases from J, with 12 bases in between. Per the germline V gene, CDR1 is LNHDA and CDR2 is SQIVND (reference sequence). The CDR3 is 14 residues long. In DNA form, the CDR3 reads TGTGCCAGTAGTTCGGACAGAAAAAATCAGCCCCAGCATTTT. As protein: CASSSDRKNQPQHF.

The chain combines TRBV5-4 with TRBJ2-3; D is uncertain. CDR1 is SGHNT, CDR2 YYREEE, per germline (reference sequence). CDR3 size: 15 residues. With 4 bases removed from V and 0 bases from J, the gap between germline ends came to 12 bases. Here the CDR3 reads CASSAEQRSTDTQYF. The CDR3 DNA sequence: TGTGCCAGCAGCGCGGAACAGAGAAGCACAGATACGCAGTATTTT.

J is TRBJ1-2 and V is TRBV7-9; D is unresolved. Trimming removed 4 bases from V and 8 bases from J, with 8 bases in between. The CDR3 loop spans 11 amino acids. Germline-derived CDR1 and CDR2 are SEHNR and FQNEAQ (reference sequence). CDR3 loop: CASSSPEGYTF. In DNA, the CDR3 is TGTGCCAGCAGCTCCCCTGAGGGCTACACCTTC.

There are many counts of this clonotype. This chain connects TRBV12-3 or TRBV12-4 to TRBJ2-1, with TRBD2 matching 8 bases. Germline trimming cut 3 bases from V and 4 bases from J; bases unmatched to any gene: 5. This CDR3 has 15 residues. The CDR3 loop is CASSFFSGDYNEQFF. CDR3 nucleotide sequence: TGTGCCAGCAGTTTTTTTAGCGGGGATTACAATGAGCAGTTCTTC.

The genes are TRBV3-1 and TRBJ2-5; D is ambiguous. The germline gives CDR1 LGHDT, CDR2 YNNKEL (reference sequence). The CDR3 is made up of 12 amino acids. The V end was cut by 6 bases, the J end by 5 bases, with 10 bases between. DNA for the CDR3: TGTGCCAGCAGACCACCCAGCGAGACCCAGTACTTC. Translating it yields CASRPPSETQYF.

Points on this clonotype: The CDR3 does not end in the conserved phenylalanine or tryptophan, so this is likely a read error. This rearrangement joins TRBV4-1 to TRBJ2-7, with 9 bases fitting TRBD2. The germline V gene encodes CDR1 MGHRA and CDR2 YSYEKL. With V trimmed by 5 bases and J by 4 bases, 12 bases remained unmatched. This CDR3 spans 16 amino acids. The DNA of the CDR3 is TGCGCCAGCAGCTCCCCCGAGGGGCTAGCGGGATACGAGCAGTACCTC. It encodes CASSSPEGLAGYEQYL.

The genes are TRBV27 and TRBJ2-1, with TRBD1 matching over 7 bases. The CDR3 spans 15 residues. V gave up 5 bases and J gave up 2 bases; unmatched junction bases: 6. The V gene's germline CDR1 is MNHEY and CDR2 SMNVEV (reference sequence). This CDR3 reads CASSPGTVTYNEQFF. The CDR3 DNA reads TGTGCCAGCAGTCCTGGGACAGTCACCTACAATGAGCAGTTCTTC.

This clonotype was observed at least ten times. The chain carries TRBV28 and TRBJ2-3, with D perhaps given as TRBD1 or TRBD2 (5 bases each). With 6 bases removed from V and 5 bases from J, the gap between germline ends came to 18 bases. The germline gives CDR1 MDHEN, CDR2 SYDVKM. This CDR3 is 15 amino acids long. The CDR3 nucleotides read TGTGCCAGCAGCCCAGCCGGGACCTCCCTAGATACGCAGTATTTT. It codes for CASSPAGTSLDTQYF.

Of note for this clonotype: Given a much more abundant clone one base away, this may be a read error. The V and J genes are TRBV12-3 or TRBV12-4 and TRBJ1-6, with D hard to call. Trimming pared 11 bases from V and 7 bases from J, leaving 18 bases between. The CDR3 consists of 14 residues. The CDR3 region has the DNA TGTGCCCCAGACGGGCGGAGAATAAATTCACCCCTCCACTTT. Its protein is CAPDGRRINSPLHF.

The CDR3 loop reads CASSLDRTGNTIYF. In DNA form, the CDR3 reads TGTGCCAGCTCCTTGGACAGGACGGGAAACACCATATATTTT. The chain carries TRBV6-1 and TRBJ1-3; 7 bases align to TRBD1. The CDR3 is 14 amino acids. With V trimmed by 8 bases and J by 4 bases, 8 bases remained unmatched. Per the germline V gene, CDR1 is MNHNS and CDR2 is SASEGT.

As to this clonotype: A far larger clone is one nucleotide away, so this likely arose from a read error. This CDR3 is CASTSRRGAYNEQYF. The CDR3 DNA reads as TGTGCCAGCACCTCCCGGCGGGGGGCCTACAATGAGCAGTACTTC. The V gene is TRBV11-2, the J gene TRBJ2-7; TRBD2 agrees at 8 bases. V dropped 7 bases and J dropped 7; count of bases not matched to a gene: 15. Germline CDR1 is SGHAT and CDR2 is FQNNGV. The CDR3 totals 15 residues.

This CDR3 reads CASSLEGGQNTGELFF. Here the CDR3 DNA reads TGTGCCAGCAGCTTGGAGGGGGGGCAGAACACCGGGGAGCTGTTTTTT. The chain joins TRBV5-4 to TRBJ2-2; possibly TRBD2 for D (7 bases). V lost 0 bases, J lost 1 base, and 10 bases lay in between. This CDR3 spans 16 amino acids. Germline loops: CDR1 SGHNT, CDR2 YYREEE (reference sequence). Full variable domain (rest looked up from reference TRBV5-4 and TRBJ2-2): ETGVTQSPTHLIKTRGQQVTLRCSSQSGHNTVSWYQQALGQGPQFIFQYYREEENGRGNFPPRFSGLQFPNYSSELNVNALELDDSALYLCASSLEGGQNTGELFFGEGSRLTVL.

The chain uses TRBV10-3 and TRBJ1-2; 10 positions match TRBD1. This CDR3 is 12 amino acids long. CDR1 and CDR2 from the germline V gene are ENHRY and SYGVKD. With 7 bases clipped from V and 6 bases from J, the junction kept 2 bases outside the gene matches. CDR3 bases: TGTGCCATCAAAGGACAGGGGGATGGCTACACCTTC. Translated: CAIKGQGDGYTF.

The chain joins TRBV6-1 to TRBJ2-5, with D perhaps given as TRBD1 or TRBD2 (5 bases each). The CDR3 has 13 residues. The germline V and J ends were trimmed by 5 bases and 5 bases, with 12 bases remaining between them. Germline values: CDR1 MNHNS, CDR2 SASEGT. Here the CDR3 DNA reads TGTGCCAGCAGTCATACTAGGGGTGAGACCCAGTACTTC. Its protein product is CASSHTRGETQYF.

This clonotype was detected a few times. CDR3 nucleotide sequence: TGTGCCAGCAGTTTAGGCTCTAATAACTATGGCTACACCTTC. It codes for CASSLGSNNYGYTF. The chain couples TRBV27 to TRBJ1-2, with no clear D. This CDR3 comprises 14 residues. From germline, CDR1 is MNHEY and CDR2 SMNVEV (reference sequence). The V end was cut by 2 bases, the J end by 1 base, with 8 bases between.

A remark on this clonotype: The CDR3 does not close with the conserved phenylalanine or tryptophan, likely indicating a read error. The chain employs TRBV19 and TRBJ1-5; 11 bases line up with TRBD1. The CDR3 loop spans 13 amino acids. Germline-derived CDR1 and CDR2 are LNHDA and SQIVND (reference sequence). Trimming took 7 bases from V and 6 from J; bases not matched to a gene: 2. The CDR3 nucleotides are TGTGCCAGTACGGACAGGGGGCGTCAGCCCCAGCATTCT. Translated, it gives CASTDRGRQPQHS.

The chain links TRBV7-8 to TRBJ1-2; 7 nucleotides agree with TRBD1. Germline CDR1 reads SGHVS; CDR2 reads FQNEAQ. The ends lost 4 bases at V and 4 bases at J; junction bases unmatched: 6. The CDR3 sequence is 14 residues long. The CDR3 sequence is CASSSTGFSYGYTF. Here the CDR3 DNA reads TGTGCCAGCAGCTCGACAGGGTTTAGCTATGGCTACACCTTC.